This TCR beta chain was recorded in a study of blood T cell repertoires in COVID-19. Study details: Samples of COVID-19 (acute and convalescent) were obtained from the United States, Italy and Spain. Sources were T cells, B-cell-depleted T cells, or PBMCs; the material itself was cDNA or gDNA.

This table comes from immunoSEQ multiplex PCR, and its TCRdb copy is limited to in-frame clones, with some not included. The repertoire holds some 200,000 clones, about 70% seen once, with approximately 9% in the top ten. CDR3 length: 14 residues. V lost 4 bases, J lost 1 base, and 10 bases lay in between. Per the germline V gene, CDR1 is LGHNA and CDR2 is YSLEER. Sequenced material: peripheral blood. The clonotype comes from a woman aged 45-59 years with active or convalescent COVID-19. The chain links TRBV4-3 to TRBJ1-1; no definite D call. The CDR3 nucleotides are TGCGCCAGCAGCCCGCTAGAGGGGAACACTGAAGCTTTCTTT. Translating gives CASSPLEGNTEAFF.